A single sample gave rise to the 30 T cell receptor beta chains below, sequenced in a study of blood T cell repertoires in COVID-19. TCRdb's copy holds only in-frame clones and misses some; the assay was immunoSEQ multiplex PCR. The profile shows tens of thousands of clones, roughly 85% of them singletons. Material for sequencing was peripheral blood. The receptor set was obtained from an elderly man with acute or convalescent COVID-19.

The chain is built from TRBV11-2 and TRBJ2-7; 9 bases align to TRBD2. Germline assignment: CDR1 SGHAT and CDR2 FQNNGV. The CDR3 is 15 residues long. V dropped 4 bases and J dropped 0; count of bases not matched to a gene: 4. The CDR3 DNA is TGTGCCAGCAGCTCGGATAGCGGGAGCTCCTACGAGCAGTACTTC. Protein product: CASSSDSGSSYEQYF.

V and J are TRBV9 and TRBJ1-3, with a tentative D call TRBD1 (5 bases). Deletions cut 4 bases from V and 3 bases from J, with 17 bases between. The CDR3 sequence is 16 residues long. In germline, CDR1 is SGDLS, CDR2 YYNGEE. CDR3 sequence reads: CASSPQAGPDGNTIYF. The CDR3 region has the DNA TGTGCCAGCAGCCCCCAGGCAGGGCCAGATGGAAACACCATATATTTT.

This sequence joins TRBV6-6 and TRBJ2-5, with 8 positions matching TRBD2. CDR1 and CDR2 from the germline V gene are MNHNY and SVGAGI (reference sequence). Losses at the gene ends were 5 bases for V and 3 bases for J; bases not matched to a gene: 20. The CDR3 has 19 residues. CDR3 in amino acids: CASSQLAGRAARGKETQYF. CDR3 DNA sequence: TGTGCCAGCAGTCAACTCGCCGGGAGGGCCGCACGAGGGAAAGAGACCCAGTACTTC.

The chain recombines TRBV7-2 with TRBJ2-3, with D possibly matching TRBD2 (5 bases). The CDR3 length is 15 residues. Germline CDR1 SGHTA, CDR2 FQGNSA. V gave up 3 bases and J gave up 0 bases, with 10 bases separating them. This CDR3 is CASSFVAGSTDTQYF. In DNA form, the CDR3 reads TGTGCCAGCAGCTTCGTCGCGGGTAGCACAGATACGCAGTATTTT.

The CDR3 coding sequence is TGTGCCAGCAGTGTAGGGGCCTATGGCTACACCTTC. It encodes CASSVGAYGYTF. The chain links TRBV2 to TRBJ1-2; possible D gene TRBD1, 5 bases. Trimming took 4 bases from V and 4 from J, leaving 7 bases between them. The CDR3 covers 12 residues. Germline loops: CDR1 SNHLY, CDR2 FYNNEI. Looking up the rest from reference TRBV2 and TRBJ1-2 gives the full variable domain: EPEVTQTPSHQVTQMGQEVILRCVPISNHLYFYWYRQILGQKVEFLVSFYNNEISEKSEIFDDQFSVERPDGSNFTLKIRSTKLEDSAMYFCASSVGAYGYTFGSGTRLTVV.

V gene TRBV3-1 (or the pseudogene TRBV3-2) combines with J gene TRBJ1-2; 10 bases map to TRBD1. Germline CDR1 LGHDT, CDR2 YNNKEL (reference sequence). The V segment lost 4 bases and the J segment 2 bases; nucleotides outside the gene matches: 7. The CDR3 totals 16 residues. The CDR3: CASSPPRTGGNYGYTF. CDR3 nucleotide sequence: TGTGCCAGCAGCCCTCCCCGGACAGGGGGGAACTATGGCTACACCTTC.

In nucleotides, the CDR3 is TGCGCCAGCAGCGGAGCGACAGGGCCCGGCTACACCTTC. It codes for CASSGATGPGYTF. The rearrangement uses TRBV5-1 and TRBJ1-2; 7 bases align to TRBD1. Germline CDR1 SGHRS, CDR2 YFSETQ. The ends lost 4 bases at V and 8 bases at J; junction bases unmatched: 8. The CDR3 contains 13 residues.

A remark on this clone: The sample holds other DNA sequences that translate to the same CDR3. The chain uses TRBV11-2 and TRBJ1-1; 7 nucleotides match TRBD1. The germline gives CDR1 SGHAT, CDR2 FQNNGV. After removal of 3 bases from V and 8 bases from J, the junction contained 12 bases not matched to a gene. This CDR3 comprises 15 residues. The CDR3: CASSLLLTGAREAFF. CDR3 DNA: TGTGCCAGCAGCTTGCTTCTAACAGGGGCCAGGGAAGCTTTCTTT.

The chain carries TRBV4-2 and TRBJ2-6; 10 positions match TRBD1. CDR3 length equals 17 residues. Germline-derived CDR1 and CDR2 are LGHNA and YNFKEQ. V gave up 10 bases and J gave up 4 bases; unmatched junction bases: 13. The CDR3: CATQPGQGYSGANVLTF. In nucleotides, the CDR3 is TGTGCCACCCAACCGGGACAGGGGTATTCAGGGGCCAACGTCCTGACTTTC.

The count of this clone is one. V is TRBV11-2 and J is TRBJ2-1; 8 bases map to TRBD1. The V segment lost 1 base and the J segment 12 bases; nucleotides outside the gene matches: 17. This CDR3 has 17 residues. CDR1 is SGHAT, CDR2 FQNNGV, per germline. CDR3 region: CASSLGMDRVFNDGQFF. In DNA, the CDR3 is TGTGCCAGCAGCTTAGGTATGGACAGGGTCTTCAATGATGGGCAGTTCTTC.

The gene calls are TRBV4-1 and TRBJ1-6, with 9 bases matching TRBD1. CDR1 MGHRA and CDR2 YSYEKL come from the germline V gene. The length of the CDR3 is 15 residues. Trimming at V came to 0 bases and at J to 11 bases, leaving 5 bases not matched to a gene. CDR3: CASSQEDRGVAPLHF. The DNA of the CDR3 is TGCGCCAGCAGCCAAGAAGACAGGGGGGTAGCACCCCTCCACTTT.

The V call is TRBV11-2, the J call TRBJ1-2; D gene uncertain. Per germline, CDR1 SGHAT and CDR2 FQNNGV. Between the trimmed V and J ends, which lost 1 base and 2 bases, there was a span of 11 bases. This CDR3 contains 15 residues. The CDR3 DNA sequence: TGTGCCAGCAGCTTAGGTGGCAGGTTAAACTATGGCTACACCTTC. This codes for CASSLGGRLNYGYTF.

This CDR3 reads CASSFAGTSGETQYF. In nucleotides, the CDR3 is TGTGCCAGCAGTTTCGCCGGGACTTCGGGAGAGACCCAGTACTTC. The chain has TRBV28 and TRBJ2-5; a possible D gene is TRBD2 (6 bases). The CDR3 consists of 15 residues. Germline V gene lookup returns CDR1 MDHEN and CDR2 SYDVKM. V lost 3 bases and J lost 4, with 15 bases in between.

The chain is built from TRBV29-1 and TRBJ2-7, with 8 nucleotides matching TRBD1. The germline gives CDR1 SQVTM, CDR2 ANQGSEA. The CDR3 covers 12 residues. Trimming cost V 6 bases and J 4 bases; bases outside gene matches: 5. The CDR3 region is CSVSRQGYEQYF. CDR3 bases: TGCAGCGTGAGCCGACAGGGGTACGAGCAGTACTTC.

The CDR3 protein is CASSPGQGVGYGYTF. In DNA form, the CDR3 reads TGTGCCAGCTCACCAGGACAGGGGGTGGGCTATGGCTACACCTTC. The chain links TRBV18 to TRBJ1-2; TRBD1 agrees at 10 bases. Germline CDR1 KGHSH, CDR2 LQKENI. J was trimmed by 4 bases and V by 2 bases; bases with no gene match: 4. The CDR3 is 15 residues long.

The V and J genes are TRBV27 and TRBJ1-1; tentatively, D is TRBD1 (6 bases). V was cut by 6 bases and J by 0 bases, with 14 bases left in between. CDR1 is MNHEY, CDR2 SMNVEV, per germline (reference sequence). The CDR3 consists of 15 residues. CDR3 region: CASSLIGGMNTEAFF. CDR3 coding DNA: TGTGCCAGCAGCCTCATTGGGGGCATGAACACTGAAGCTTTCTTT.

The rearrangement uses TRBV5-1 and TRBJ2-3; possible D gene TRBD2, 6 bases. V lost 4 bases and J 8 bases, leaving 14 bases between the germline ends. The CDR3 spans 13 residues. Looked up from germline, CDR1 is SGHRS and CDR2 is YFSETQ. The CDR3 DNA sequence: TGCGCCAGCAGCCCCCCGGGGGAAGGTACGCAGTATTTT. Its protein is CASSPPGEGTQYF.

J is TRBJ1-2 and V is TRBV21-1. TRBV21-1 is shown as a pseudogene. The CDR3 extends over 15 amino acids. CDR3 nucleotide sequence: TGTGCCAGCAGCACCTCGGGGGGGCGATGCTATGGCTACACCTTC. Translation gives CASSTSGGRCYGYTF.

This chain links TRBV18 with TRBJ2-1, with 8 bases that match TRBD2. Germline assignment: CDR1 KGHSH and CDR2 LQKENI. The CDR3 runs 16 residues. Trimming removed 3 bases from V and 7 bases from J; junction bases left unmatched: 11. This CDR3 reads CASSPAGLVAQNEQFF. Written as DNA, the CDR3 is TGTGCCAGCTCACCGGCGGGACTAGTCGCCCAGAATGAGCAGTTCTTC. The full variable domain, with the rest looked up from reference TRBV18 and TRBJ2-1, is NAGVMQNPRHLVRRRGQEARLRCSPMKGHSHVYWYRQLPEEGLKFMVYLQKENIIDESGMPKERFSAEFPKEGPSILRIQQVVRGDSAAYFCASSPAGLVAQNEQFFGPGTRLTVL.

V gene TRBV6-6 combines with J gene TRBJ1-6; D is unclear. Per the germline V gene, CDR1 is MNHNY and CDR2 is SVGAGI (reference sequence). V was shortened by 7 bases and J by 0 bases, with 7 bases between the two germline ends. The CDR3 sequence is 14 residues long. The CDR3 sequence: CASTWSSYNSPLHF. The CDR3 DNA sequence: TGTGCCAGCACCTGGAGCTCCTATAATTCACCCCTCCACTTT.

The chain couples TRBV2 to TRBJ1-5; D possibly corresponds to TRBD1 (5 bases). The CDR3 contains 13 residues. Trimming left V 8 bases short and J 4 bases short, with 12 bases between. The germline V gene has CDR1 SNHLY and CDR2 FYNNEI. The CDR3 reads CASHGTLNQPQHF. The CDR3 coding sequence is TGTGCCAGCCACGGGACTCTAAATCAGCCCCAGCATTTT.

The rearrangement uses TRBV27 and TRBJ1-5; the D gene is possibly TRBD1 (6 bases). The CDR3 spans 13 residues. Per the germline V gene, CDR1 is MNHEY and CDR2 is SMNVEV (reference sequence). Trimming left V 6 bases short and J 3 bases short, with 9 bases between. DNA of the CDR3: TGTGCCAGCAGCACAGGGAACAATCAGCCCCAGCATTTT. Protein sequence: CASSTGNNQPQHF.

This clone showed up just once. As DNA, the CDR3 is TGTGCCAGCAGTGCGACAGGGTTAGGAAACACCATATATTTT. This sequence encodes CASSATGLGNTIYF. The V call is TRBV25-1, the J call TRBJ1-3; 7 nucleotides match TRBD1. V was pared by 4 bases and J by 4 bases, with 4 bases of the junction left unmatched. In germline, CDR1 is MGHDK, CDR2 SYGVNS. The CDR3 is 14 residues long.

V and J are TRBV27 and TRBJ1-2, with TRBD1 matching over 7 bases. Losses at the gene ends were 1 base for V and 6 bases for J; bases not matched to a gene: 11. There are 16 residues in the CDR3. Germline CDR1 and CDR2: MNHEY and SMNVEV (reference sequence). The CDR3 DNA reads TGTGCCAGCAGTTTATTATCGGCCGGGACAGAAGATGGCTACACCTTC. Translating gives CASSLLSAGTEDGYTF.

V is TRBV2 and J is TRBJ2-7; maybe TRBD1 (5 bases). Germline CDR1 is SNHLY and CDR2 is FYNNEI. The CDR3 loop spans 13 amino acids. Trimming cost V 4 bases and J 7 bases, with 14 bases left between them. The CDR3 loop reads CASSGQGRWEQYF. For the CDR3, the DNA is TGTGCCAGCAGTGGTCAGGGTCGGTGGGAGCAGTACTTC.

The J gene is TRBJ1-1, the V gene TRBV7-8, with a possible D match to TRBD1 (6 bases). The V gene's germline CDR1 is SGHVS and CDR2 FQNEAQ. The CDR3 extends over 18 amino acids. Trimming left V 2 bases short and J 1 base short, with 20 bases between. Here the CDR3 DNA reads TGTGCCAGCAGCTTAAGGGCAGGGGAACGGCAATGGAACACTGAAGCTTTCTTT. Translating it yields CASSLRAGERQWNTEAFF.

The chain is built from TRBV6-2 or TRBV6-3 and TRBJ1-5; D is uncertain. Germline-derived CDR1 and CDR2 are MNHEY and SVGEGT. The CDR3 length is 15 residues. The ends were cut back, 3 bases at V and 1 base at J, with 10 bases in the middle. CDR3 in amino acids: CASSYRGISNQPQHF. The CDR3 nucleotides are TGTGCCAGCAGTTATCGGGGAATAAGCAATCAGCCCCAGCATTTT.

V and J are TRBV9 and TRBJ2-1; TRBD2 is a possible D gene (5 bases). V was cut by 4 bases and J by 0 bases, with 11 bases left in between. Germline V lookup: CDR1 SGDLS, CDR2 YYNGEE. This CDR3 has 15 residues. The CDR3 DNA is TGTGCCAGCAGCTTAGGAGGCGCCTCCTACAATGAGCAGTTCTTC. Translation: CASSLGGASYNEQFF.

The chain has TRBV24-1 and TRBJ2-2; 9 positions match TRBD1. This CDR3 has 15 amino acids. CDR1 KGHDR and CDR2 SFDVKD come from the germline V gene. After removal of 3 bases from V and 9 bases from J, the junction contained 7 bases not matched to a gene. CDR3 coding DNA: TGTGCCACCAGTGATCGAAGACAGGGGGTCAGGGAGCTGTTTTTT. Translated: CATSDRRQGVRELFF.

The V call is TRBV14, the J call TRBJ2-1, with D possibly TRBD2 on 6 matching bases. Germline CDR1 SGHDN, CDR2 FVKESK. This CDR3 has 14 residues. The V gene lost 6 bases and the J gene lost 9 bases, with 18 bases spanning the gap. Here the CDR3 DNA reads TGTGCCAGCAGTCGGAAGGCCCTGGGGGGTGAGCAGTTCTTC. Protein product: CASSRKALGGEQFF.